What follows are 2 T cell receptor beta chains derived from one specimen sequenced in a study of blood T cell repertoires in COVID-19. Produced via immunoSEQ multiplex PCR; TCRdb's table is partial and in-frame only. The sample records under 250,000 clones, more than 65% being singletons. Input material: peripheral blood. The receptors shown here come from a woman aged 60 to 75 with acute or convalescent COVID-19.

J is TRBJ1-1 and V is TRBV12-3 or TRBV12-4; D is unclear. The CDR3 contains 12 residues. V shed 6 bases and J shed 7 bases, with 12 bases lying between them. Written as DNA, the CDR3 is TGTGCCAGCAGACAAGCCTCGGGTGAAGCTTTCTTT. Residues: CASRQASGEAFF.

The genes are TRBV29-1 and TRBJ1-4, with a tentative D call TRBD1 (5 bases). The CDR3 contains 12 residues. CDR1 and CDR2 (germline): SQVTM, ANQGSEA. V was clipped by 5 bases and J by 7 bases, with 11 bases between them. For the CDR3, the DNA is TGCAGCGTTCGGCAGGGCGGTGAAAAACTGTTTTTT. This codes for CSVRQGGEKLFF.